The T cell receptor (beta chain) under discussion was sequenced for a study of shared clonotypes between healthy human individuals (TCRdb year 2020). Context from the whole study: Two women and a few men aged 18 to 49 years were included in the cohort. For each donor, CD4 naive and CD4 memory were each given three plates, CD8 naive was given two plates, and CD8 memory was given one plate. Blood TCR repertoires of roughly 5 healthy adults were deeply sequenced to estimate repertoire size and the extent of clonotype sharing between individuals. To increase sequencing depth and limit assay-specific biases, TCR repertoire library preparation and sequencing were carried out by different laboratories using diverse techniques. Leukapheresis yielded between about 0.85 and 10 billion PBMCs per donor.

Only one count was recorded for this clone. Its antigen has not been determined. Base quality data are lacking; no much larger clone is found one base away. TCR CDR3 regions were amplified from genomic DNA by multiplex PCR using the deep immunoSEQ assay. Extracted genomic DNA from each cell subset was spread evenly across all wells of several immunoSEQ 96-well plates, with each plate serving as a replicate. Each replicate PCR for sorted subsets received about 180 ng genomic DNA, equal to about 30,000 T cell genomes. Purified libraries were measured with a Qubit 3.0 fluorometer, size-checked on a Bioanalyzer 2100, and measured again with the KAPA Library Quantification kit. Every immunoSEQ 96-well plate was sequenced on a dedicated single-read 150-cycle Illumina NextSeq 550 flow cell. In the original analysis: Because only junctional sequences without quality scores were contained in the immunoSEQ output, filtering matching that applied to full-length reads could not be performed. To assign V/J genes and CDR3, sequences were annotated using PyIR, a Python wrapper for IgBLAST v1.9, with IMGT germline references. Reads were filtered out if the reads had weak V/J assignments (E-value above 1e-6), no CDR3, stop codons, out-of-frame junctions, or ambiguous translated residues. V3J clonotypes were defined as sequences sharing an identical inferred V gene, J gene, and CDR3 amino acid sequence. Percentage overlap between repertoires was computed as shared unique clonotypes divided by the size of the smaller repertoire. RTK rarefaction, the Chao1 estimator, and Recon v2.1 estimates of unobserved clonotypes were used to assess repertoire richness. For all TCRbeta clonotypes obtained by the gDNA method from a few donors, generation probabilities were computed with OLGA. This immuneACCESS table, as held by TCRdb, lists in-frame sequences with V and J called but not all clones. Of the missing ones, under half trace to an unresolved V gene in checked studies; the others have no known cause. D and trimming were read from the DNA, whereas the V and J calls and clone size are those reported in that table. For this sample the table gives approximately 1.1 million clones, of which approximately 78% were detected only once. The ten most abundant clones make up 0.4% to 0.55% of the sample.

Healthy HIV-negative adults with no recently reported acute infections or vaccinations were included as donors. Every donor was a Caucasian adult residing in Nashville, Tennessee, USA. CD4+ T cells were enriched by magnetic negative selection; naive cells were then positively selected on CD45RA, and the negative fraction formed the memory subset. Blood was obtained by leukapheresis, after which PBMCs were separated by Ficoll-Histopaque density gradient centrifugation and cryopreserved in liquid nitrogen vapor phase. Analytical flow cytometry was used to check the purity and quantity of each magnetically sorted T cell population. Each sorted fraction had its genomic DNA isolated and then quantified by UV absorbance on a Nanodrop 2000c. Broad study findings and their caveats: Pairwise subsampling indicated that sequencing depth was expected to affect the degree of clonotype sharing among donors. Sampling was limited to blood, and TCR repertoires in tissue likely differ from TCR repertoires in blood. Incomplete sequencing was indicated by rarefaction of sorted-subset datasets, despite the large sequencing depth. Estimated clonotype richness was generally larger for naive than for memory subsets. Roughly 5% of naive CD4, roughly 3.6% of naive CD8, 2% to 2.5% of memory CD4, and about 0.4% of memory CD8 clonotypes were shared across several donors. Compared with non-shared clonotypes, clonotypes shared by all four sorted-subset donors had higher generation probabilities. The genetic and exposure-history diversity represented was limited by the small number of donors.

As encoded in the germline V gene (reference sequence), CDR1 is LNHDA while CDR2 is SQIVND. The CDR3, from cysteine to phenylalanine, totals 14 residues. Solely the CDR3 DNA is kept, with 42 bases framed from the first base. V is shortened by 6 bases, J by 0 bases, and the region joining them spans 8 bases. What was sequenced was memory CD4+ T cells from PBMCs. The meaning of the sample's cell subset or site label: CD45RA-negative fraction. The chain was built from TRBV19 and TRBJ1-4, with the D gene not clear enough to name. The receptor's source is a man aged 18 to 35 in good health. Some clones in this sample may be carry-over from other donors' samples. In nucleotide form, the sequence is TGTGCCAGTAGCAAAATTGCAACTAATGAAAAACTGTTTTTT. Translated, this is CASSKIATNEKLFF.